These T cell receptor beta chains were read from a single sample in a study of CD8 T cells in Susac syndrome. TCRdb called the immunoSEQ multiplex PCR reads again in MiXCR, with one record for every CDR3 protein. The sample includes just under 150,000 distinct CDR3 sequences, roughly 95% seen only once; the top ten take 0.075% to 0.1%. The specimen was CD4+ T cells from PBMCs. The receptors here all came from a human donor in good health. Both conserved end residues are part of each CDR3. Each record gives: J gene, D gene, clone size, V gene, CDR3 protein, CDR3 DNA. A D gene is named only where the DNA matches it firmly. Some rows mark clone size as missing; the rest say once, few, many or name a class of expanded clone.

TRBJ2-5,-,once,TRBV18,CASSPPRQGWWQETQYF,TGTGCCAGCTCACCTCCGCGTCAGGGTTGGTGGCAAGAGACCCAGTACTTC
TRBJ2-7,TRBD1,-,TRBV20-1,CSARDRNYEQYF,TGCAGTGCCCGGGACAGGAATTACGAGCAGTACTTC
TRBJ1-5,-,-,TRBV23-1,CASSPRTAYSNQPQHF,TGCGCCAGCAGTCCCCGGACAGCTTATAGCAATCAGCCCCAGCATTTT
TRBJ1-3,-,-,TRBV7-6,CASSTRGASENTIYF,TGTGCCAGCAGCACTCGGGGCGCGTCGGAAAACACCATATATTTT
TRBJ2-5,TRBD2,-,TRBV5-1,CASSRGLAGEHSAYQETQYF,TGCGCCAGCAGCCGGGGACTAGCGGGAGAGCATTCCGCCTACCAAGAGACCCAGTACTTC
TRBJ2-7,TRBD1,-,TRBV5-1,CASSASPGQMYEQYF,TGCGCCAGCAGCGCTTCGCCGGGACAGATGTACGAGCAGTACTTC
TRBJ1-1,-,-,TRBV29-1,CSADSLYEAFF,TGCAGCGCGGACAGTCTATATGAAGCTTTCTTT
TRBJ2-3,-,-,TRBV10-1,CASSPRGITDTQYF,TGCGCCAGCAGCCCCCGAGGAATCACAGATACGCAGTATTTT
TRBJ2-2,-,-,TRBV21-1,CASSKGSNTGELFF,TGTGCCAGCAGCAAGGGCTCTAACACCGGGGAGCTGTTTTTT
TRBJ2-7,TRBD1,once,TRBV5-4,CASSPPPTGTFYEQYF,TGTGCCAGCAGCCCTCCCCCGACAGGGACCTTTTACGAGCAGTACTTC
TRBJ1-2,-,-,TRBV12-3/TRBV12-4,CASRIWGSGNYGYTF,TGTGCCAGCAGAATATGGGGTTCGGGTAACTATGGCTACACCTTC
TRBJ1-2,TRBD1,once,TRBV5-1,CASSYTGTGDGYTF,TGCGCCAGCAGTTATACCGGGACAGGGGATGGCTACACCTTC
TRBJ1-5,-,-,TRBV20-1,CSARVRAGQPQHF,TGCAGTGCTAGAGTGCGGGCGGGCCAGCCCCAGCATTTT
TRBJ2-5,TRBD2,once,TRBV12-3/TRBV12-4,CASSLSTSGQETQYF,TGTGCCAGCAGTTTATCAACTAGCGGACAAGAGACCCAGTACTTC
TRBJ2-3,TRBD2,-,TRBV20-1,CSATAGDTDTQYF,TGCAGTGCTACGGCGGGGGACACAGATACGCAGTATTTT
TRBJ1-1,-,once,TRBV30,CAWSVLGEAAFF,TGTGCCTGGAGTGTACTGGGGGAGGCAGCTTTCTTT
TRBJ2-2,-,-,TRBV24-1,CATSDPIYGTGELFF,TGTGCCACCAGTGACCCAATTTATGGGACCGGGGAGCTGTTTTTT
TRBJ2-7,TRBD2,-,TRBV27,CASSPGLATTYEQYF,TGTGCCAGCAGTCCCGGACTAGCTACGACCTACGAGCAGTACTTC
TRBJ2-1,-,-,TRBV12-5,CASGLLYNEQFF,TGTGCTAGTGGTTTGCTGTACAATGAGCAGTTCTTC
TRBJ1-5,-,-,TRBV7-2,CASTRDSNQPQHF,TGTGCCAGCACTCGGGATAGCAATCAGCCCCAGCATTTT
TRBJ2-7,-,-,TRBV2,CASSEDEANEQYF,TGTGCCAGCAGTGAAGACGAAGCAAACGAGCAGTACTTC
TRBJ1-1,TRBD1,-,TRBV3-1,CASSRQGMGTEAFF,TGTGCCAGCAGCCGACAGGGAATGGGGACTGAAGCTTTCTTT
TRBJ2-7,TRBD1,-,TRBV18,CASQPRTGRYEQYF,TGTGCCAGCCAACCTAGGACAGGGCGGTACGAGCAGTACTTC
TRBJ2-1,-,-,TRBV5-1,CASSLDGRVGVEQFF,TGCGCCAGCAGCTTGGATGGCAGGGTGGGCGTTGAGCAGTTCTTC
TRBJ1-2,TRBD1,-,TRBV12-3/TRBV12-4,CASSPRGLSGYGYTF,TGTGCCAGCAGTCCCAGGGGGCTGAGTGGCTATGGCTACACCTTC
TRBJ2-7,TRBD2,-,TRBV5-1,CASSTAGGGYEQYF,TGCGCCAGCAGCACAGCGGGAGGTGGCTACGAGCAGTACTTC
TRBJ2-1,TRBD2,-,TRBV5-1,CASSLGPSTSGSPYEQFF,TGCGCCAGCAGCTTGGGTCCCTCGACTAGCGGGAGCCCCTATGAGCAGTTCTTC
TRBJ2-5,-,-,TRBV12-3/TRBV12-4,CASSLDRWETQYF,TGTGCCAGCAGTTTAGACAGGTGGGAGACCCAGTACTTC
TRBJ1-2,TRBD1,once,TRBV5-1,CASSRTGTGGSGYTF,TGCGCCAGCAGCCGAACCGGGACAGGGGGCTCTGGCTACACCTTC
TRBJ2-7,TRBD2,-,TRBV20-1,CSARKAGPSYEQYF,TGCAGTGCTAGAAAAGCGGGACCTTCCTACGAGCAGTACTTC
TRBJ2-3,-,-,TRBV7-7,CASSLSGVADTQYF,TGTGCCAGCAGCTTATCGGGGGTGGCAGATACGCAGTATTTT
TRBJ1-5,-,-,TRBV12-3/TRBV12-4,CASTDSGGPQHF,TGTGCCAGCACCGACTCCGGGGGGCCCCAGCATTTT
TRBJ2-2,-,-,TRBV18,CASSPQGDDTGELFF,TGTGCCAGCTCACCACAGGGGGATGACACCGGGGAGCTGTTTTTT
TRBJ2-1,TRBD2,-,TRBV7-2,CASSYGLAYEQFF,TGTGCCAGCAGCTATGGACTAGCCTATGAGCAGTTCTTC
TRBJ1-2,-,-,TRBV7-8,CASSLGYRENYGYTF,TGTGCCAGCAGCTTAGGTTACAGGGAAAACTATGGCTACACCTTC
TRBJ1-2,-,-,TRBV12-3/TRBV12-4,CASSFTNYGYTF,TGTGCCAGCAGTTTCACTAACTATGGCTACACCTTC
TRBJ2-5,-,few,TRBV11-2,CASSRSIGYQETQYF,TGTGCCAGCAGCCGCTCGATTGGATACCAAGAGACCCAGTACTTC
TRBJ1-1,-,-,TRBV9,CASSVDVRTNTEAFF,TGTGCCAGCAGCGTAGATGTCAGGACCAACACTGAAGCTTTCTTT
TRBJ2-7,TRBD2,-,TRBV7-9,CASSLALAGISYEQYF,TGTGCCAGCAGCTTGGCACTAGCGGGAATCTCCTACGAGCAGTACTTC
TRBJ2-4,TRBD1,-,TRBV7-3,CASSLTGQGVQNIQYF,TGTGCCAGCAGCTTAACCGGGCAGGGGGTCCAAAACATTCAGTACTTC
TRBJ2-1,TRBD2,-,TRBV3-1,CASSPLAGGGYEQFF,TGTGCCAGCAGCCCCCTCGCGGGAGGAGGCTATGAGCAGTTCTTC
TRBJ2-3,-,-,TRBV12-3/TRBV12-4,CASSRGWEDTQYF,TGTGCCAGCAGCCGCGGGTGGGAAGATACGCAGTATTTT
TRBJ1-4,-,-,TRBV3-1,CASSQPRKKLFF,TGTGCCAGCAGCCAACCTAGGAAAAAACTGTTTTTT
TRBJ1-5,TRBD1,-,TRBV30,CAWSFTGGAGNQPQHF,TGTGCCTGGAGCTTCACAGGGGGCGCGGGCAATCAGCCCCAGCATTTT
TRBJ1-2,-,-,TRBV21-1,CASSPRGQLNYGYTF,TGTGCCAGCAGCCCAAGAGGGCAGCTAAACTATGGCTACACCTTC
TRBJ1-5,-,-,TRBV30,CAWSVGLRQPQHF,TGTGCCTGGAGTGTGGGGCTGAGGCAGCCCCAGCATTTT
TRBJ1-5,-,-,TRBV7-9,CASSLGAGVNQPQHF,TGTGCCAGCAGCTTAGGAGCAGGAGTCAATCAGCCCCAGCATTTT